This T cell receptor beta chain was documented in a study of T cells after yellow fever vaccination. Study-level results: FACS-sorted repertoires could harbor abundant contaminating bulk-population clonotypes.

TCRdb recomputed calls from the 5' RACE reads with MiXCR, one row per CDR3 protein. The repertoire includes some 550,000 distinct CDR3 sequences, 15% to 20% of them detected once, and roughly an eighth sits in the top ten. Germline CDR1 MNHEY, CDR2 SVGEGT. The V and J ends lost 8 bases and 2 bases, in that order; junction bases with no gene match: 9. There are 14 residues in the CDR3. About this clonotype itself: Its antigen is still unknown.

The clonotype was recovered from a man between 25 and 39 years old who received the YFV17D yellow fever vaccine. V and J are TRBV6-2 or TRBV6-3 and TRBJ2-7; 7 positions agree with TRBD2. The sample consisted of PBMCs, taken 15 days after the yellow fever booster vaccination. CDR3 loop: CASARDYGAYEQYF. In nucleotides, the CDR3 is TGTGCCAGCGCCCGGGACTATGGAGCCTACGAGCAGTACTTC.